Listed below are T cell receptor beta chains from one sample, sequenced in a study of vaccination effects on CD4 cells after COVID-19. Some clones are missing from TCRdb's copy, which holds only in-frame ones; the method was immunoSEQ multiplex PCR. This sample has about 63,000 clones; 60% to 80% occur once, and the top ten carry roughly 3.5%. Their specific antigens are unknown. The starting material was CD4+ T cells from PBMCs cultured with HCoV-OC43 spike peptides, obtained before COVID-19 vaccination. The receptors were gathered from a human donor who received a COVID-19 vaccine. CDR3s include the opening cysteine and the closing phenylalanine or tryptophan. A D gene is named only where the DNA matches it firmly. For some rows the clone size is stated as once, few or many, or as a class when expanded; others skip it.

V: TRBV3-1/TRBV3-2; D: NA; J: TRBJ2-6; size: NA; DNA: TGTGCCAGCAGCCAAGAAGGCTTTGGGATCCGGGGGGCCAACGTCCTGACTTTC; CDR3: CASSQEGFGIRGANVLTF
V: TRBV5-6; D: TRBD1; J: TRBJ1-2; size: NA; DNA: TGTGCCAGCAGCTACGGGGACAGGGGTTTTGGCTACACCTTC; CDR3: CASSYGDRGFGYTF
V: TRBV6-4; D: TRBD2; J: TRBJ2-5; size: once; DNA: TGTGCCAGTCCTAAACCGGGACTAGCGGGGGAAGAGACCCAGTACTTC; CDR3: CASPKPGLAGEETQYF
V: TRBV6-1; D: TRBD2; J: TRBJ2-3; size: once; DNA: TGTGCCAGCAGTGATGGGGGGGGGACAGATACGCAGTATTTT; CDR3: CASSDGGGTDTQYF
V: TRBV6-5; D: NA; J: TRBJ2-3; size: few; DNA: TGTGCCAGCAGTTACTCTTGGGGATTAAACACAGATACGCAGTATTTT; CDR3: CASSYSWGLNTDTQYF
V: TRBV7-8; D: TRBD1; J: TRBJ1-3; size: NA; DNA: TGTGCCAGCAGCTTCGGACAGGGAAATTCTGGAAACACCATATATTTT; CDR3: CASSFGQGNSGNTIYF
V: TRBV24-1; D: NA; J: TRBJ2-2; size: NA; DNA: TGTGCCACCAGTGATTTCGAGGTGTGGGGGTCCTGGAACACCGGGGAGCTGTTTTTT; CDR3: CATSDFEVWGSWNTGELFF
V: TRBV28; D: TRBD1; J: TRBJ1-2; size: NA; DNA: TGTGCCAGCAGTTTATTCCCCGGACAGGGGGCGGGCTACACCTTC; CDR3: CASSLFPGQGAGYTF
V: TRBV6-5; D: NA; J: TRBJ1-1; size: few; DNA: TGTGCCAGCACCGCAAGAGGGGATATTATCACTGAAGCTTTCTTT; CDR3: CASTARGDIITEAFF
V: TRBV4-1; D: NA; J: TRBJ1-5; size: NA; DNA: TGCGCCAGCAGCCAAGCAGGGTCTAGCAATCAGCCCCAGCATTTT; CDR3: CASSQAGSSNQPQHF
V: TRBV29-1; D: NA; J: TRBJ2-3; size: NA; DNA: TGCAGCGTGGGGGGCCCGGGGGGCACAGATACGCAGTATTTT; CDR3: CSVGGPGGTDTQYF
V: TRBV30; D: NA; J: TRBJ2-1; size: NA; DNA: TGTGCCTGGAGTTCGGGCAGGAGGAATGAGCAGTTCTTC; CDR3: CAWSSGRRNEQFF
V: TRBV7-2; D: TRBD1; J: TRBJ2-3; size: few; DNA: TGTGCCAGCAGCCTTCAGACAGGGGGCACAGATACGCAGTATTTT; CDR3: CASSLQTGGTDTQYF
V: TRBV27; D: NA; J: TRBJ1-5; size: once; DNA: TGTGCCAGCAGTTATGGGGGGCCATCAGCGAGCAATCAGCCCCAGCATTTT; CDR3: CASSYGGPSASNQPQHF
V: TRBV7-2; D: NA; J: TRBJ2-2; size: NA; DNA: TGTGCCAGCAGCTTAGTGGGGAAAACGGGGGAGCTGTTTTTT; CDR3: CASSLVGKTGELFF
V: TRBV5-1; D: TRBD1; J: TRBJ1-3; size: once; DNA: TGCGCCAGCAGCTTATCTGGGACAGGGCCTGGAAACACCATATATTTT; CDR3: CASSLSGTGPGNTIYF
V: TRBV15; D: NA; J: TRBJ2-1; size: NA; DNA: TGTGCCACCAGCAGGGCAGGGTTATATGAGCAGTTCTTC; CDR3: CATSRAGLYEQFF
V: TRBV19; D: NA; J: TRBJ1-6; size: few; DNA: TGTGCCAGCCGAGAAGGCAGAAATTCACCCCTCCACTTT; CDR3: CASREGRNSPLHF
V: TRBV18; D: NA; J: TRBJ1-5; size: NA; DNA: TGTGCCAGCTCACCACTGGACAGCAATCAGCCCCAGCATTTT; CDR3: CASSPLDSNQPQHF
V: TRBV24-1; D: TRBD1; J: TRBJ1-5; size: NA; DNA: TGTGCCACCAGGAGGGACAGCCCTAATCAGCCCCAGCATTTT; CDR3: CATRRDSPNQPQHF